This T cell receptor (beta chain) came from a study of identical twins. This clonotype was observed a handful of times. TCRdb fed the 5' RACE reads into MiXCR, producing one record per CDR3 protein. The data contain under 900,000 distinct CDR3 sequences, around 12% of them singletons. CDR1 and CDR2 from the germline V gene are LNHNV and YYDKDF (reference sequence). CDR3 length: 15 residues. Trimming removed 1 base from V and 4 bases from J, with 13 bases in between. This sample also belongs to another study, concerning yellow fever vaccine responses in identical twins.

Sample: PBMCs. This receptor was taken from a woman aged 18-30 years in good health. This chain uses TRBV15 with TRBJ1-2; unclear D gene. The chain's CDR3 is CATSRVGGRGYGYTF. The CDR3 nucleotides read TGTGCCACCAGCAGAGTCGGAGGGAGAGGCTATGGCTACACCTTC.